A selection of T cell receptor beta chains follows, all from one sample in a study of cytomegalovirus exposure and HLA in healthy donors. Measured with immunoSEQ multiplex PCR; TCRdb has only the in-frame clones, and not every one. The table records 55,000 to 80,000 clones, 65% to 85% of them present only once. What was sequenced was PBMCs. These receptors all stem from a man in his sixties or seventies in good health and CMV-seronegative. CDR3s include the opening cysteine and the closing phenylalanine or tryptophan. D genes are given only for firm matches. Clone size is not always given. Where it is, it says once, few, many or a class for expanded clones.

V: TRBV7-6
size: NA
D: NA
J: TRBJ2-5
CDR3: CASSSSAGLWETQYF
DNA: TGTGCCAGCAGCTCAAGCGCGGGTCTTTGGGAGACCCAGTACTTC

V: TRBV18
size: NA
D: TRBD2
J: TRBJ2-5
CDR3: CASSRGGSETQYF
DNA: TGTGCCAGCTCACGGGGAGGGTCAGAGACCCAGTACTTC

V: TRBV19
size: NA
D: NA
J: TRBJ2-1
CDR3: CASSIGLFLSYNEQFF
DNA: TGTGCCAGTAGTATAGGACTCTTTTTGTCCTACAATGAGCAGTTCTTC

V: TRBV7-6
size: few
D: NA
J: TRBJ2-2
CDR3: CASRLQDLNTGELFF
DNA: TGTGCCAGCAGGCTACAGGATTTGAACACCGGGGAGCTGTTTTTT

V: TRBV6-5
size: few
D: NA
J: TRBJ1-5
CDR3: CASSYSGPGQGPQHF
DNA: TGTGCCAGCAGTTACTCGGGGCCGGGTCAGGGACCCCAGCATTTT

V: TRBV7-8
size: NA
D: NA
J: TRBJ2-7
CDR3: CASSLVGTLSYEQYF
DNA: TGTGCCAGCAGCTTAGTAGGGACACTCTCCTACGAGCAGTACTTC

V: TRBV27
size: NA
D: TRBD1
J: TRBJ1-2
CDR3: CASSPSGTEGYGYTF
DNA: TGTGCCAGCAGTCCATCCGGGACAGAGGGATATGGCTACACCTTC

V: TRBV6-6
size: NA
D: TRBD1
J: TRBJ2-7
CDR3: CAIADRDPYEQYF
DNA: TGTGCCATCGCGGACAGGGACCCCTACGAGCAGTACTTC

V: TRBV5-6
size: NA
D: NA
J: TRBJ1-2
CDR3: CASSSPDTGSVVHGYTF
DNA: TGTGCCAGCAGCTCGCCGGACACCGGGTCGGTCGTGCATGGCTACACCTTC

V: TRBV5-6
size: NA
D: TRBD2
J: TRBJ2-7
CDR3: CASSQRTSGRLREQYF
DNA: TGTGCCAGCAGCCAGAGGACTAGCGGCCGACTCCGCGAGCAGTACTTC

V: TRBV5-1
size: NA
D: NA
J: TRBJ2-5
CDR3: CASSFSYQETQYF
DNA: TGCGCCAGCAGCTTTTCGTACCAAGAGACCCAGTACTTC

V: TRBV4-3
size: NA
D: NA
J: TRBJ2-1
CDR3: CASSQDRTGASSYNEQFF
DNA: TGCGCCAGTAGCCAAGATCGCACCGGCGCTAGCTCCTACAATGAGCAGTTCTTC

V: TRBV28
size: once
D: NA
J: TRBJ2-6
CDR3: CASSSRSGANVLTF
DNA: TGTGCCAGCAGCTCCAGATCTGGGGCCAACGTCCTGACTTTC

V: TRBV7-2
size: once
D: TRBD2
J: TRBJ2-1
CDR3: CASSPQGGSRNEQFF
DNA: TGTGCCAGCAGCCCCCAGGGCGGGAGTAGGAATGAGCAGTTCTTC

V: TRBV2
size: NA
D: NA
J: TRBJ2-3
CDR3: CASTLNRGSTDTQYF
DNA: TGTGCCAGCACCTTAAACCGGGGTTCGACAGATACGCAGTATTTT

V: TRBV7-8
size: NA
D: NA
J: TRBJ2-3
CDR3: CASSSTGRVSTDTQYF
DNA: TGTGCCAGCAGCTCCACAGGAAGGGTCTCCACAGATACGCAGTATTTT

V: TRBV4-2
size: NA
D: TRBD1
J: TRBJ2-1
CDR3: CASSQAAGTGVNEQFF
DNA: TGTGCCAGCAGCCAAGCTGCCGGGACAGGGGTTAATGAGCAGTTCTTC

V: TRBV15
size: NA
D: NA
J: TRBJ1-6
CDR3: CATSRDSRSPLHF
DNA: TGTGCCACCAGCAGAGATTCGCGATCACCCCTCCACTTT

V: TRBV5-1
size: NA
D: TRBD1
J: TRBJ2-6
CDR3: CASSLPTGAGANVLTF
DNA: TGCGCCAGCAGCTTGCCCACAGGGGCTGGGGCCAACGTCCTGACTTTC

V: TRBV5-4
size: NA
D: TRBD2
J: TRBJ2-7
CDR3: CASSLTLAASGAYEQYF
DNA: TGTGCCAGCAGCTTGACACTAGCGGCCTCAGGGGCCTACGAGCAGTACTTC

V: TRBV4-3
size: NA
D: NA
J: TRBJ2-1
CDR3: CASSQEGGTTGNEQFF
DNA: TGCGCCAGCAGCCAAGAAGGCGGGACCACGGGGAATGAGCAGTTCTTC

V: TRBV6-1
size: NA
D: NA
J: TRBJ1-2
CDR3: CASSETDNYGYTF
DNA: TGTGCCAGCAGTGAGACAGATAACTATGGCTACACCTTC

V: TRBV25-1
size: NA
D: TRBD1
J: TRBJ2-5
CDR3: CASSATPGQVQETQYF
DNA: TGTGCCAGCAGTGCCACCCCGGGACAGGTACAAGAGACCCAGTACTTC

V: TRBV7-2
size: NA
D: NA
J: TRBJ2-7
CDR3: CASSLSYGLIGEQYF
DNA: TGTGCCAGCAGCTTAAGTTACGGGTTGATTGGGGAGCAGTACTTC

V: TRBV6-1
size: NA
D: NA
J: TRBJ2-5
CDR3: CASSESGWGPETQYF
DNA: TGTGCCAGCAGTGAAAGCGGGTGGGGCCCTGAGACCCAGTACTTC

V: TRBV28
size: NA
D: NA
J: TRBJ1-1
CDR3: CASTPARGQNTEAFF
DNA: TGTGCCAGCACCCCCGCTAGGGGCCAGAACACTGAAGCTTTCTTT

V: TRBV6-1
size: NA
D: TRBD1
J: TRBJ2-1
CDR3: CASSEMEDRGREQFF
DNA: TGTGCCAGCAGTGAGATGGAGGACAGGGGCAGAGAGCAGTTCTTC

V: TRBV2
size: few
D: NA
J: TRBJ1-5
CDR3: CASSENKRIQPQHF
DNA: TGTGCCAGCAGTGAAAACAAACGCATTCAGCCCCAGCATTTT

V: TRBV7-9
size: NA
D: TRBD1
J: TRBJ1-3
CDR3: CSSSPRTGVSGNTIYF
DNA: TGTTCCAGCAGCCCAAGGACAGGGGTCTCTGGAAACACCATATATTTT

V: TRBV6-6
size: NA
D: NA
J: TRBJ1-3
CDR3: CASSPGDSGNTIYF
DNA: TGTGCCAGCAGTCCCGGGGACTCTGGAAACACCATATATTTT

V: TRBV7-2
size: NA
D: TRBD2
J: TRBJ2-3
CDR3: CATLAGGPEDTQYF
DNA: TGTGCCACACTAGCGGGAGGGCCGGAAGATACGCAGTATTTT

V: TRBV29-1
size: once
D: NA
J: TRBJ1-4
CDR3: CSVASLGRELGEKLFF
DNA: TGCAGCGTAGCATCCTTAGGTCGGGAACTAGGAGAAAAACTGTTTTTT

V: TRBV5-1
size: few
D: NA
J: TRBJ2-7
CDR3: CASSLTGYEQYF
DNA: TGCGCCAGCAGCTTGACAGGCTACGAGCAGTACTTC

V: TRBV4-1
size: NA
D: TRBD2
J: TRBJ2-3
CDR3: CASSQAGGSASTDTQYF
DNA: TGCGCCAGCAGCCAGGCGGGGGGGTCCGCTAGCACAGATACGCAGTATTTT

V: TRBV9
size: once
D: TRBD1
J: TRBJ1-5
CDR3: CASSSRGTGGHYSNQPQHF
DNA: TGTGCCAGCAGCTCCCGAGGGACAGGGGGCCACTATAGCAATCAGCCCCAGCATTTT

V: TRBV4-1
size: NA
D: TRBD1
J: TRBJ2-7
CDR3: CASSQEGQGGSSYEQYF
DNA: TGCGCCAGCAGCCAAGAGGGACAGGGCGGAAGCTCCTACGAGCAGTACTTC

V: TRBV6-1
size: NA
D: TRBD1
J: TRBJ2-3
CDR3: CASSEWGQFTDTQYF
DNA: TGTGCCAGCAGTGAATGGGGACAGTTCACAGATACGCAGTATTTT

V: TRBV5-1
size: NA
D: TRBD2
J: TRBJ2-3
CDR3: CASSLTGGRADTQYF
DNA: TGCGCCAGCAGCTTGACGGGGGGGCGCGCAGATACGCAGTATTTT

V: TRBV4-3
size: NA
D: TRBD1
J: TRBJ2-6
CDR3: CASSQGPGTGDYSGANVLTF
DNA: TGCGCCAGCAGCCAAGGGCCCGGGACAGGAGACTACTCTGGGGCCAACGTCCTGACTTTC